The 6 T cell receptor beta chains reported below all come from one sample, sequenced in a study of shared clonotypes between healthy human individuals. The assay was immunoSEQ multiplex PCR, and TCRdb's table has in-frame clones only and misses some. The sample carries 1,400,000 or so clones, approximately 98.5% recorded once. The material sequenced was naive CD4+ T cells sorted from blood. Subset indicated: CD45RA+ positively selected. The receptors derive from a man younger than 45 in good health.

This chain links TRBV11-2 with TRBJ2-1; possible D gene TRBD2, 6 bases. V lost 0 bases and J lost 1, with 7 bases in between. Germline CDR1 is SGHAT and CDR2 is FQNNGV. This CDR3 comprises 15 residues. The CDR3 DNA reads as TGTGCCAGCAGCTTAGACGGGAGATCCTACAATGAGCAGTTCTTC. As protein: CASSLDGRSYNEQFF.

V usage is TRBV11-2 and J usage is TRBJ1-2; TRBD1 matches at 7 bases. This CDR3 contains 14 residues. Germline assignment: CDR1 SGHAT and CDR2 FQNNGV. V lost 3 bases and J lost 4; bases outside the gene matches: 5. This CDR3 reads CASSLDRFSYGYTF. For the CDR3, the DNA is TGTGCCAGCAGCTTGGACAGGTTCAGCTATGGCTACACCTTC.

The CDR3, as DNA: TGTGCCAGCAGCCGGGCCCTTAATGAACGAAAGTACTTC. It yields the protein CASSRALNERKYF. The chain combines TRBV7-9 with TRBJ2-4; D call uncertain. Germline V gene data show CDR1 as SEHNR and CDR2 as FQNEAQ (reference sequence). The CDR3 is 13 residues long. With 5 bases removed from V and 14 bases from J, the gap between germline ends came to 19 bases. Full variable domain (missing parts from reference TRBV7-9 and TRBJ2-4): DTGVSQNPRHKITKRGQNVTFRCDPISEHNRLYWYRQTLGQGPEFLTYFQNEAQLEKSRLLSDRFSAERPKGSFSTLEIQRTEQGDSAMYLCASSRALNERKYFGAGTRLSVL.

The genes are TRBV11-2 and TRBJ2-2; 8 bases fit TRBD2. This CDR3 has 16 residues. V was clipped by 2 bases and J by 2 bases; unmatched bases: 4. Germline-derived CDR1 and CDR2 are SGHAT and FQNNGV. The CDR3 DNA reads as TGTGCCAGCAGCTTAACAGCGGGAGTTAACACCGGGGAGCTGTTTTTT. It translates to CASSLTAGVNTGELFF. Drawing the rest from reference TRBV11-2 and TRBJ2-2, the complete variable domain is EAGVAQSPRYKIIEKRQSVAFWCNPISGHATLYWYQQILGQGPKLLIQFQNNGVVDDSQLPKDRFSAERLKGVDSTLKIQPAKLEDSAVYLCASSLTAGVNTGELFFGEGSRLTVL.

V gene TRBV11-2 combines with J gene TRBJ2-5, with unresolved D. The ends were cut back, 5 bases at V and 9 bases at J, with 25 bases in the middle. This CDR3 is built from 16 residues. The germline gives CDR1 SGHAT, CDR2 FQNNGV. Written as DNA, the CDR3 is TGTGCCAGCAGCCTATCCCATGGACGGTCCGGGTCGGCCCAGTACTTC. It codes for CASSLSHGRSGSAQYF.

The chain links TRBV2 to TRBJ2-2; no clear D. V lost 5 bases to trimming and J lost 2 bases, with 9 bases between them. This CDR3 is 14 amino acids long. CDR1 and CDR2 (germline): SNHLY, FYNNEI. CDR3 amino acids: CASSPSRNTGELFF. CDR3 coding DNA: TGTGCCAGCAGTCCATCAAGAAACACCGGGGAGCTGTTTTTT.